The clone carrying this T cell receptor beta chain has ten or more counts. This record comes from a study of blood T cells in healthy people across ages. A second PCR of about 6 to 11 cycles used a sample-barcoded 5' primer and a J-beta primer mix. From the 5' RACE reads, TCRdb called clonotypes with MiXCR, one entry per CDR3 protein. The table includes more than 750,000 distinct CDR3 sequences, about 27% detected once. The CDR3 has 14 amino acids. After removal of 7 bases from V and 4 bases from J, the junction contained 9 bases not matched to a gene. The same specimen was also included in a second study, on T cells of mothers and their children.

The sample consisted of blood. V is TRBV12-3 or TRBV12-4 and J is TRBJ1-2, with 7 bases lining up with TRBD1. The source of this sequence is a woman aged 35 to 49 in good health. This CDR3 reads CASTSTGRLYGYTF. CDR3 nucleotide sequence: TGTGCCAGCACCTCGACAGGGCGTCTCTATGGCTACACCTTC.